These 12 T cell receptor beta chains originate from one sample sequenced in a study of CD8+ T cells in alopecia areata. Extracted from the samples, RNA was reverse transcribed into cDNA to serve as the sequencing template. Using immunoSEQ multiplex PCR, the repertoire was profiled, and TCRdb retains in-frame clones only, with some absent. This sample yields 100,000 to 150,000 clones, of which over 60% are seen a single time; roughly 5% belongs to the top ten. Treatment denoted: oral pan-JAK inhibitor, 5-10 mg twice daily. The starting material was CD4+ T cells sorted from blood, obtained at week 4, from a patient treated with tofacitinib. Source of these receptors: a human donor with alopecia areata.

This clone was detected a few times. The J gene is TRBJ2-5, the V gene TRBV29-1; maybe TRBD2 (5 bases). V was trimmed by 7 bases and J by 4 bases, leaving 13 bases between them. The germline gives CDR1 SQVTM, CDR2 ANQGSEA. The CDR3 is made up of 12 amino acids. The CDR3 here is CSASGRRETQYF. The DNA for the CDR3 is TGCAGCGCCAGCGGACGTAGAGAGACCCAGTACTTC.

V is TRBV29-1 and J is TRBJ1-2; tentatively, D is TRBD1 (6 bases). The CDR3 contains 12 residues. V was pared by 3 bases and J by 4 bases, with 9 bases between. Germline V CDR1 and CDR2: SQVTM, ANQGSEA. CDR3 bases: TGCAGCGTTGACCCAGGGGTCTATGGCTACACCTTC. Its protein is CSVDPGVYGYTF.

The V call is TRBV13, the J call TRBJ1-1; the D is unclear. The length of the CDR3 is 13 residues. V was cut by 1 base and J by 0 bases, with 3 bases left in between. Germline V gene data show CDR1 as PRHDT and CDR2 as FYEKMQ (reference sequence). CDR3 residues: CASSLDLNTEAFF. The CDR3 DNA reads TGTGCCAGCAGCTTAGACCTGAACACTGAAGCTTTCTTT.

In its sample, this clone was seen once. V gene TRBV5-1 combines with J gene TRBJ2-6; no firm D call. The CDR3 has 14 amino acids. V dropped 5 bases and J dropped 4 bases, with 10 bases sitting between them. Germline V gene lookup returns CDR1 SGHRS and CDR2 YFSETQ. CDR3 nucleotides: TGCGCCAGCAGTTTTTTATCCGGGGCCAACGTCCTGACTTTC. Translation gives CASSFLSGANVLTF.

The rearrangement links TRBV4-3 to TRBJ2-5; TRBD1 might be the D (5 bases). Trimming removed 1 base at V and 8 bases at J, with 11 bases between. Germline assignment: CDR1 LGHNA and CDR2 YSLEER. The CDR3 covers 13 residues. Written as DNA, the CDR3 is TGCGCCAGCAGCCAAGCCATAGGGGAAACCCAGTACTTC. This translates into CASSQAIGETQYF.

This chain connects TRBV28 to TRBJ1-2; D is uncertain. The ends were cut back, 6 bases at V and 4 bases at J, with 9 bases in the middle. Germline V lookup: CDR1 MDHEN, CDR2 SYDVKM. This CDR3 region has 12 residues. The CDR3 sequence is CASREEFYGYTF. DNA of the CDR3: TGTGCCAGCAGAGAGGAATTCTATGGCTACACCTTC.

V gene TRBV29-1 combines with J gene TRBJ2-5; a weak D match, TRBD1 (6 bases). Germline CDR1 is SQVTM and CDR2 is ANQGSEA. This CDR3 is built from 14 residues. V shed 7 bases and J shed 0 bases, with 15 bases lying between them. In DNA form, the CDR3 reads TGCAGCGGAACTGACAGGATGTACCAAGAGACCCAGTACTTC. Translating gives CSGTDRMYQETQYF.

This chain connects TRBV5-1 to TRBJ2-2; 9 bases are shared with TRBD1. Germline assignment: CDR1 SGHRS and CDR2 YFSETQ. The CDR3 consists of 19 residues. Losses at the gene ends were 3 bases for V and 4 bases for J; bases not matched to a gene: 16. CDR3 in DNA: TGCGCCAGCAGCTCCGATCCCGTGGGGACAGGGTTAAGCACCGGGGAGCTGTTTTTT. Translated, it gives CASSSDPVGTGLSTGELFF.

The rearrangement joins TRBV7-9 to TRBJ1-2, with 8 bases fitting TRBD1. Unmatched junction bases numbered 10, after V lost 1 base and J lost 3 bases. The V gene's germline CDR1 is SEHNR and CDR2 FQNEAQ (reference sequence). The CDR3 loop spans 17 amino acids. The CDR3 DNA follows: TGTGCCAGCAGCTTAGTACGGGGACAGGTCGATTACTATGGCTACACCTTC. This encodes CASSLVRGQVDYYGYTF.

The V call is TRBV29-1, the J call TRBJ1-1; 8 nucleotides agree with TRBD1. Losses at the gene ends were 2 bases for V and 10 bases for J; bases not matched to a gene: 12. The CDR3 runs 14 residues. Germline V CDR1 and CDR2: SQVTM, ANQGSEA. The chain's CDR3 is CSVEPGQESGGAFF. The CDR3 coding sequence is TGCAGCGTTGAACCGGGACAGGAGAGCGGTGGAGCTTTCTTT.

In DNA form, the CDR3 reads TGTGCCATCAGTTCCACAGGGGAGAACATTCAGTACTTC. It codes for CAISSTGENIQYF. The genes are TRBV10-3 and TRBJ2-4; 7 positions agree with TRBD1. Germline V CDR1 and CDR2: ENHRY, SYGVKD. V lost 5 bases to trimming and J lost 7 bases; unmatched junction nucleotides: 5. The CDR3 loop spans 13 amino acids.

This chain uses TRBV7-9 with TRBJ2-3; D might be TRBD1 or TRBD2, each matching 5 bases. The CDR3 covers 14 residues. V was cut by 2 bases and J by 14 bases, with 20 bases left in between. Germline V gene lookup returns CDR1 SEHNR and CDR2 FQNEAQ (reference sequence). The CDR3 DNA follows: TGTGCCAGCAGCTTATCACAGGCGACGGGATGGAGGTATTTT. Its protein product is CASSLSQATGWRYF.